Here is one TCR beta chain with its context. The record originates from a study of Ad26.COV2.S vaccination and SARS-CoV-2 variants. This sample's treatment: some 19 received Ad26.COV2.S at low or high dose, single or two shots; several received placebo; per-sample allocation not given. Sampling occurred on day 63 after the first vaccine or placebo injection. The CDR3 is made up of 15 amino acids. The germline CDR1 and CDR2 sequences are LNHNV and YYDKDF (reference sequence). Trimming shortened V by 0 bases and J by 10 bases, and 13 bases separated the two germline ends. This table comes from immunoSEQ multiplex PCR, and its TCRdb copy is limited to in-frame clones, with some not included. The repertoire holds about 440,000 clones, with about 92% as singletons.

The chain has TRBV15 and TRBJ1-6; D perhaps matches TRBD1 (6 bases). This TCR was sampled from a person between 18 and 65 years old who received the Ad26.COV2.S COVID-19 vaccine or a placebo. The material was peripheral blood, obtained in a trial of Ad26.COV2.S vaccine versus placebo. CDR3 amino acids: CATSRDKGGSSPLHF. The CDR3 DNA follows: TGTGCCACCAGCAGAGATAAGGGGGGGTCCTCACCCCTCCACTTT.